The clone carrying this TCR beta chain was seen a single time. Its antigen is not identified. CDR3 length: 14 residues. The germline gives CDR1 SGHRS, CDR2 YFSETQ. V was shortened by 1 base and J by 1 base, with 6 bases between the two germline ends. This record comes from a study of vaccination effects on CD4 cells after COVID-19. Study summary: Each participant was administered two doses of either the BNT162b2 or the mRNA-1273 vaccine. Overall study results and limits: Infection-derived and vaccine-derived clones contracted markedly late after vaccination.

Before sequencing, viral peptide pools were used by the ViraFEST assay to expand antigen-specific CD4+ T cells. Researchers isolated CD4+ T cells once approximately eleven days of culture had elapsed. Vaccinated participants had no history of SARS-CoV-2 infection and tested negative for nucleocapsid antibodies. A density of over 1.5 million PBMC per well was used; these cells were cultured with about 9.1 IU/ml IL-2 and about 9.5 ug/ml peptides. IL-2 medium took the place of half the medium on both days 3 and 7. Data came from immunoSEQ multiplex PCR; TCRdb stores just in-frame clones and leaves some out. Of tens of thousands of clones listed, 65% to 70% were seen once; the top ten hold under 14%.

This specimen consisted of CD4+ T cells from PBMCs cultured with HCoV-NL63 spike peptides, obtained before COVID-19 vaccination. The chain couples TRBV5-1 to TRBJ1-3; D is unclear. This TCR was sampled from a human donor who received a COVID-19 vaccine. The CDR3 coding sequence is TGCGCCAGCAGCTTGTCTGGGTCTGGAAACACCATATATTTT. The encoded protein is CASSLSGSGNTIYF.